What follows are 12 T cell receptor beta chains derived from one specimen sequenced in a study of Ad26.COV2.S vaccination and SARS-CoV-2 variants. The treatment: some 20 received Ad26.COV2.S at low or high dose, single or two shots; about 5 received placebo; per-sample allocation not given. The samples date from day 63 after the first vaccine or placebo injection. The protocol was immunoSEQ multiplex PCR, while the TCRdb copy is restricted to in-frame clones and leaves out a portion. The sample carries 350,000 to 450,000 clones, roughly 85% recorded once. The sequencing here drew on peripheral blood, taken in a trial of Ad26.COV2.S vaccine versus placebo. These receptors came from a person between 18 and 59 years old who received the Ad26.COV2.S COVID-19 vaccine or a placebo.

The chain has TRBV4-1 and TRBJ2-1; 12 bases are a match to TRBD2. This CDR3 has 16 amino acids. Per the germline V gene, CDR1 is MGHRA and CDR2 is YSYEKL. V dropped 0 bases and J dropped 8; count of bases not matched to a gene: 5. CDR3 nucleotide sequence: TGCGCCAGCAGCCAAGATCGGCTAGCGGGAGGGGATGAGCAGTTCTTC. Its translation: CASSQDRLAGGDEQFF.

This clone was seen once. The V call is TRBV6-5, the J call TRBJ2-7; D is uncertain. The CDR3 has 14 amino acids. Germline CDR1 reads MNHEY; CDR2 reads SVGAGI. Trimming removed 2 bases at V and 7 bases at J, with 15 bases between. CDR3 sequence (DNA): TGTGCCAGCAGTTACGAGGCGGCATTAGGGGAGCAGTACTTC. Translated, it gives CASSYEAALGEQYF.

A few counts support this clone. This chain connects TRBV7-3 to TRBJ2-7; 8 bases fit TRBD1. This CDR3 has 15 residues. The V and J ends lost 2 bases and 4 bases, in that order; junction bases with no gene match: 7. The germline gives CDR1 SGHTA, CDR2 FQGTGA. CDR3 DNA: TGTGCCAGCAGCTTATACGGACAGGGAGGTTACGAGCAGTACTTC. Protein sequence: CASSLYGQGGYEQYF.

V gene TRBV14 combines with J gene TRBJ1-1, with D possibly being TRBD1 (5 bases). Trimming shortened V by 0 bases and J by 2 bases, and 13 bases separated the two germline ends. CDR1 is SGHDN, CDR2 FVKESK, per germline. The CDR3 runs 16 residues. The CDR3 region has the DNA TGTGCCAGCAGCCAAGATTATGGCAGGGTAAACACTGAAGCTTTCTTT. Translation: CASSQDYGRVNTEAFF.

This sequence joins TRBV6-5 and TRBJ1-3; no definite D call. Germline CDR1 and CDR2: MNHEY and SVGAGI. Trimming cost V 0 bases and J 2 bases, with 2 bases left between them. This CDR3 comprises 13 residues. The CDR3 nucleotides read TGTGCCAGCAGTTACTCAGCTGGAAACACCATATATTTT. Its protein is CASSYSAGNTIYF.

The chain employs TRBV2 and TRBJ2-7; 8 positions match TRBD1. The CDR3 totals 14 residues. Germline V gene data show CDR1 as SNHLY and CDR2 as FYNNEI. With 7 bases clipped from V and 0 bases from J, the junction kept 5 bases outside the gene matches. CDR3 coding DNA: TGTGCCAGCATGTCAGGGGGCTCCTCCTACGAGCAGTACTTC. Residues: CASMSGGSSYEQYF.

V is TRBV2 and J is TRBJ2-5; 7 bases match TRBD1. Germline V gene lookup returns CDR1 SNHLY and CDR2 FYNNEI. J lost 1 base, V lost 3 bases, and 5 bases had no gene match. The CDR3 has 15 amino acids. In nucleotides, the CDR3 is TGTGCCAGCAGTGACCGAGGGGGCCCCCAAGAGACCCAGTACTTC. Amino acids: CASSDRGGPQETQYF.

Here the CDR3 DNA reads TGTGCCAGCAGCCAATTCGGGACAGGGTGGATTCCCAACAATGAGCAGTTCTTC. It is translated as CASSQFGTGWIPNNEQFF. This chain uses TRBV14 with TRBJ2-1, with TRBD1 matching over 9 bases. The V and J ends lost 2 bases and 5 bases, in that order; junction bases with no gene match: 13. The germline CDR1 and CDR2 sequences are SGHDN and FVKESK. The CDR3 has 18 residues.

The V gene is TRBV19, the J gene TRBJ1-5; TRBD1 is a possible D gene (6 bases). Trimming removed 7 bases at V and 6 bases at J, with 16 bases between. There are 14 residues in the CDR3. Germline loops: CDR1 LNHDA, CDR2 SQIVND (reference sequence). The CDR3 sequence is CASTLRGWSQPQHF. CDR3 DNA sequence: TGTGCCAGTACTCTCAGGGGATGGAGTCAGCCCCAGCATTTT.

CDR3 sequence: CASSSYGHPNTEAFF. The CDR3 DNA is TGTGCCAGCAGTTCCTACGGACACCCGAACACTGAAGCTTTCTTT. The chain carries TRBV2 and TRBJ1-1; possible D gene TRBD1, 5 bases. V was pared by 5 bases and J by 1 base, with 14 bases between. Germline V gene sequence: CDR1 SNHLY, CDR2 FYNNEI. The CDR3 consists of 15 residues.

This clone was found many times. The rearrangement links TRBV6-5 to TRBJ2-7; 10 bases map to TRBD2. Germline loops: CDR1 MNHEY, CDR2 SVGAGI. This CDR3 comprises 15 residues. V dropped 7 bases and J dropped 3; count of bases not matched to a gene: 9. This chain's CDR3 is CASISLAGASYEQYF. Here the CDR3 DNA reads TGTGCCAGCATTTCGCTAGCGGGGGCCAGCTACGAGCAGTACTTC.

This chain connects TRBV6-5 to TRBJ1-6; 7 nucleotides match TRBD1. Per the germline V gene, CDR1 is MNHEY and CDR2 is SVGAGI. The CDR3 extends over 15 amino acids. V trimming: 9 bases; J trimming: 7 bases; junction bases outside the gene matches: 12. CDR3 coding DNA: TGTGCCAGTATAAATGTGGGGACAGCAAATTCACCCCTCCACTTT. It translates to CASINVGTANSPLHF.